What follows are 25 T cell receptor beta chains derived from one specimen sequenced in a study of blood T cell repertoires in COVID-19. TCRdb keeps only in-frame clones here, not all; method: immunoSEQ multiplex PCR. The table lists fewer than 250,000 clones, approximately 87% of them singletons. Sequenced sample: peripheral blood. These receptors were taken from a woman in her 70s with active or convalescent COVID-19.

V usage is TRBV12-5 and J usage is TRBJ2-1; 7 bases line up with TRBD2. Trimming took 7 bases from V and 4 from J; bases not matched to a gene: 10. Germline assignment: CDR1 LGHNT and CDR2 FRNRAP. The CDR3 length is 15 residues. Written as DNA, the CDR3 is TGTGCTAGTGCCTCTTGGTCTAGCGGTTACAATGAGCAGTTCTTC. It translates to CASASWSSGYNEQFF.

The rearrangement uses TRBV25-1 and TRBJ2-3, with D maybe TRBD2 (6 bases). Germline CDR1 and CDR2: MGHDK and SYGVNS. Trimming shortened V by 5 bases and J by 3 bases, and 12 bases separated the two germline ends. The CDR3 consists of 14 residues. This CDR3 reads CASSRRGGTDTQYF. The CDR3 nucleotides are TGTGCCAGCAGTCGTCGGGGAGGAACAGATACGCAGTATTTT.

This rearrangement joins TRBV4-2 to TRBJ1-2, with 12 bases aligning to TRBD1. Germline CDR1 LGHNA, CDR2 YNFKEQ. V lost 0 bases and J lost 2; bases outside the gene matches: 4. The CDR3 covers 17 residues. CDR3 DNA: TGTGCCAGCAGCCAAGATTGGGGGACAGGGGGCAACTATGGCTACACCTTC. Protein sequence: CASSQDWGTGGNYGYTF.

V usage is TRBV6-2 or TRBV6-3 and J usage is TRBJ1-5, with D perhaps matching TRBD1 (6 bases). CDR3 length: 20 amino acids. V lost 1 base to trimming and J lost 2 bases, with 24 bases between them. The germline V gene encodes CDR1 MNHEY and CDR2 SVGEGT. The CDR3 nucleotides are TGTGCCAGCAGTTACTTCGGACAAGGGTTACGGGGGGCTCGCAATCAGCCCCAGCATTTT. It is translated as CASSYFGQGLRGARNQPQHF.

The chain employs TRBV11-2 and TRBJ1-4; D is unclear. The CDR3 contains 13 residues. With 2 bases removed from V and 4 bases from J, the gap between germline ends came to 5 bases. CDR1 and CDR2 from the germline V gene are SGHAT and FQNNGV. DNA of the CDR3: TGTGCCAGCAGCTTACGGTTTAATGAAAAACTGTTTTTT. Translation gives CASSLRFNEKLFF.

The chain combines TRBV5-1 with TRBJ2-4; tentative D call: TRBD1 (5 bases). Trimming stripped 4 bases from V and 7 bases from J, with 15 bases between. Germline V lookup: CDR1 SGHRS, CDR2 YFSETQ. The CDR3 totals 14 residues. The CDR3 here is CASSMGSPGNIQYF. CDR3 DNA: TGCGCCAGCAGCATGGGCAGTCCAGGGAACATTCAGTACTTC.

This clone occurred a few times. The chain recombines TRBV7-2 with TRBJ2-2, with TRBD1 as a possible D gene (5 bases). The CDR3 covers 16 residues. CDR1 and CDR2 from the germline V gene are SGHTA and FQGNSA. V lost 1 base, J lost 4 bases, and 13 bases lay in between. The CDR3 spells CASSLGAGIVTGELFF. CDR3 nucleotide sequence: TGTGCCAGCAGCTTAGGGGCAGGGATCGTCACCGGGGAGCTGTTTTTT.

This clone was seen a handful of times. The chain joins TRBV29-1 to TRBJ1-2, with 7 bases aligning to TRBD1. The CDR3 sequence is 14 residues long. V lost 2 bases and J lost 3; bases outside the gene matches: 6. Germline V gene data show CDR1 as SQVTM and CDR2 as ANQGSEA. CDR3 DNA sequence: TGCAGCGTTGAAACAGGGGTACAGGACTATGGCTACACCTTC. Its translation is CSVETGVQDYGYTF. Full variable domain (outside the CDR3, taken from reference TRBV29-1 and TRBJ1-2): SAVISQKPSRDICQRGTSLTIQCQVDSQVTMMFWYRQQPGQSLTLIATANQGSEATYESGFVIDKFPISRPNLTFSTLTVSNMSPEDSSIYLCSVETGVQDYGYTFGSGTRLTVV.

The genes are TRBV6-5 and TRBJ1-5, with D perhaps matching TRBD1 (6 bases). The V end was cut by 0 bases, the J end by 2 bases, with 11 bases between. The CDR3 has 16 residues. Germline V gene sequence: CDR1 MNHEY, CDR2 SVGAGI. The DNA for the CDR3 is TGTGCCAGCAGTTACTCTTACAGGGTGGGCAATCAGCCCCAGCATTTT. It is translated as CASSYSYRVGNQPQHF.

This sequence joins TRBV6-1 and TRBJ1-4, with 9 bases identical to TRBD1. Germline assignment: CDR1 MNHNS and CDR2 SASEGT. The CDR3 sequence is 14 residues long. The ends lost 2 bases at V and 8 bases at J; junction bases unmatched: 3. This CDR3 reads CASSERDREEKLFF. DNA of the CDR3: TGTGCCAGCAGTGAACGGGACAGGGAGGAAAAACTGTTTTTT.

The V and J genes are TRBV3-1 (or the pseudogene TRBV3-2) and TRBJ2-7; D is perhaps TRBD2 (5 bases). Per the germline V gene, CDR1 is LGHDT and CDR2 is YNNKEL (reference sequence). The CDR3 sequence is 15 residues long. V gave up 1 base and J gave up 4 bases, with 14 bases separating them. The DNA of the CDR3 is TGTGCCAGCAGCCAAGCCGGACTCACCCTGTACGAGCAGTACTTC. Amino acid sequence: CASSQAGLTLYEQYF.

This clone has only a few counts. The CDR3 reads CASSAAGTSLEKLFF. The CDR3 DNA is TGTGCCAGCAGCGCGGCGGGGACCTCTCTAGAAAAACTGTTTTTT. J is TRBJ1-4 and V is TRBV11-2; D is perhaps TRBD1 (5 bases). The CDR3 has 15 residues. Germline CDR1 and CDR2: SGHAT and FQNNGV. The V and J ends lost 5 bases and 8 bases respectively, with 18 bases between them.

The chain has TRBV11-2 and TRBJ2-3, with a possible D match to TRBD1 (5 bases). The germline V gene encodes CDR1 SGHAT and CDR2 FQNNGV. The CDR3 sequence is 15 residues long. The V end lost 2 bases, the J end lost 1 base, and 10 bases lay between the germline ends. The DNA for the CDR3 is TGTGCCAGCAGCTTACGTGGCAGGGGCACAGATACGCAGTATTTT. This translates into CASSLRGRGTDTQYF.

This sequence joins TRBV2 and TRBJ2-5; 9 bases are shared with TRBD2. The junction had 19 bases not matched to a gene; V was cut back by 6 bases and J by 5 bases. CDR3 length: 18 residues. Looked up from germline, CDR1 is SNHLY and CDR2 is FYNNEI. CDR3 sequence: CASSAPFGRGRAGETQYF. DNA for the CDR3: TGTGCCAGCAGCGCCCCCTTTGGGCGCGGGAGGGCCGGGGAGACCCAGTACTTC.

The chain has TRBV30 and TRBJ2-7; possible D gene TRBD2, 6 bases. Germline V CDR1 and CDR2: GTSNPN, SVGIG (reference sequence). Trimming cost V 1 base and J 6 bases, with 10 bases left between them. The CDR3 is made up of 12 amino acids. CDR3 amino acids: CAWSGPGGEQYF. CDR3 DNA: TGTGCCTGGAGTGGTCCCGGGGGCGAGCAGTACTTC.

Here the CDR3 DNA reads TGCGCCAGCAGCCGGACAGGGGGTGACTATGGCTACACCTTC. Encoded protein: CASSRTGGDYGYTF. The chain recombines TRBV5-1 with TRBJ1-2; 10 positions agree with TRBD1. The trim removed 4 bases at V and 3 bases at J, leaving 3 bases unmatched. The length of the CDR3 is 14 residues. Germline lookup yields CDR1 SGHRS and CDR2 YFSETQ.

The V and J genes are TRBV7-9 and TRBJ1-1; 8 bases match TRBD1. Germline V gene sequence: CDR1 SEHNR, CDR2 FQNEAQ (reference sequence). With V trimmed by 2 bases and J by 3 bases, 2 bases remained unmatched. The CDR3 runs to 14 residues. CDR3 protein: CASSLQGAHTEAFF. The CDR3 DNA sequence: TGTGCCAGCAGCTTACAGGGGGCGCACACTGAAGCTTTCTTT.

This clone was picked up one time. CDR3 in amino acids: CASSLQGGANEKLFF. Written as DNA, the CDR3 is TGTGCCAGCAGTCTTCAGGGCGGTGCTAATGAAAAACTGTTTTTT. The chain recombines TRBV7-9 with TRBJ1-4; a possible D gene is TRBD1 (5 bases). V dropped 6 bases and J dropped 3 bases, with 14 bases sitting between them. Germline CDR1 is SEHNR and CDR2 is FQNEAQ (reference sequence). This CDR3 spans 15 amino acids.

The chain links TRBV2 to TRBJ2-3; 7 nucleotides match TRBD2. The CDR3 runs to 15 residues. V was pared by 5 bases and J by 0 bases, with 5 bases of the junction left unmatched. Germline CDR1 SNHLY, CDR2 FYNNEI. DNA of the CDR3: TGTGCCAGCAGTCCTAGCGGCTATAGCACAGATACGCAGTATTTT. This codes for CASSPSGYSTDTQYF.

This clone was detected a few times. The DNA for the CDR3 is TGTGCCAGCAGCCGTTCTGAGGGCAGGAACTACGAGCAGTACTTC. Translated, it gives CASSRSEGRNYEQYF. The genes are TRBV7-2 and TRBJ2-7; tentatively, D is TRBD2 (5 bases). Germline V gives CDR1 SGHTA, CDR2 FQGNSA. The germline V and J ends were trimmed by 5 bases and 3 bases, with 17 bases remaining between them. The CDR3 has 15 residues.

The chain uses TRBV5-6 and TRBJ2-6; TRBD1 might be the D (6 bases). The CDR3 covers 16 residues. Germline assignment: CDR1 SGHDT and CDR2 YYEEEE. Trimming left V 4 bases short and J 4 bases short, with 15 bases between. CDR3 sequence (DNA): TGTGCCAGCAGCGAGATGGGGGCAGAAGGGGCCAACGTCCTGACTTTC. Its translation is CASSEMGAEGANVLTF.

This clone appeared a single time. This chain connects TRBV3-1 (or the pseudogene TRBV3-2) to TRBJ1-4, with D possibly being TRBD1 (5 bases). The CDR3 has 12 amino acids. V was trimmed by 3 bases and J by 6 bases, leaving 5 bases between them. In germline, CDR1 is LGHDT, CDR2 YNNKEL (reference sequence). The CDR3 DNA reads as TGTGCCAGCAGCCAGACAGATGAAAAACTGTTTTTT. This sequence encodes CASSQTDEKLFF.

This chain connects TRBV5-1 to TRBJ1-1; 7 positions agree with TRBD1. Germline trimming cut 5 bases from V and 0 bases from J; bases unmatched to any gene: 7. This CDR3 has 15 residues. Per germline, CDR1 SGHRS and CDR2 YFSETQ. In DNA form, the CDR3 reads TGCGCCAGCAGTCCCCAGGGGACAGTGAACACTGAAGCTTTCTTT. Its protein product is CASSPQGTVNTEAFF.

This chain uses TRBV19 with TRBJ2-7; TRBD1 is a possible D gene (5 bases). Germline V lookup: CDR1 LNHDA, CDR2 SQIVND (reference sequence). Deletions cut 3 bases from V and 6 bases from J, with 18 bases between. This CDR3 region has 15 residues. CDR3 loop: CASSMGMGQGIEQYF. In nucleotides, the CDR3 is TGTGCCAGTAGTATGGGAATGGGGCAGGGAATCGAGCAGTACTTC.

The CDR3 DNA reads TGTGCCAGCAGCCGGGCCCTACAGGGATACGAGCAGTACTTC. This encodes CASSRALQGYEQYF. This chain links TRBV28 with TRBJ2-7, with D perhaps matching TRBD1 (6 bases). Germline values: CDR1 MDHEN, CDR2 SYDVKM. The CDR3 covers 14 residues. Trimming stripped 6 bases from V and 4 bases from J, with 16 bases between.